This paragraph reports one T cell receptor beta chain. This entry comes from a study of PD-L1 blockade in urothelial cancer. Study as a whole: Earlier, patients had received 0 to 3 chemotherapy regimens. Across blood samples, T cells had a median count of approximately 130,000.

Only in-frame clones appear in the TCRdb table, and some are missing; sequencing was by immunoSEQ multiplex PCR. In the table there are about 120,000 clones, about 84% of which are singletons. Time point: peripheral blood 6 weeks after treatment start. Germline values: CDR1 SQVTM, CDR2 ANQGSEA. This CDR3 region has 13 residues. The ends were cut back, 3 bases at V and 1 base at J, with 9 bases in the middle. The material was PBMCs, obtained around atezolizumab (anti-PD-L1) treatment. This sequence joins TRBV29-1 and TRBJ1-2; no reliable D call. The receptor's source is a man in his forties or fifties with urothelial cancer. CDR3 nucleotide sequence: TGCAGCGTTGATGAGTCCATTAACTATGGCTACACCTTC. Translation: CSVDESINYGYTF.